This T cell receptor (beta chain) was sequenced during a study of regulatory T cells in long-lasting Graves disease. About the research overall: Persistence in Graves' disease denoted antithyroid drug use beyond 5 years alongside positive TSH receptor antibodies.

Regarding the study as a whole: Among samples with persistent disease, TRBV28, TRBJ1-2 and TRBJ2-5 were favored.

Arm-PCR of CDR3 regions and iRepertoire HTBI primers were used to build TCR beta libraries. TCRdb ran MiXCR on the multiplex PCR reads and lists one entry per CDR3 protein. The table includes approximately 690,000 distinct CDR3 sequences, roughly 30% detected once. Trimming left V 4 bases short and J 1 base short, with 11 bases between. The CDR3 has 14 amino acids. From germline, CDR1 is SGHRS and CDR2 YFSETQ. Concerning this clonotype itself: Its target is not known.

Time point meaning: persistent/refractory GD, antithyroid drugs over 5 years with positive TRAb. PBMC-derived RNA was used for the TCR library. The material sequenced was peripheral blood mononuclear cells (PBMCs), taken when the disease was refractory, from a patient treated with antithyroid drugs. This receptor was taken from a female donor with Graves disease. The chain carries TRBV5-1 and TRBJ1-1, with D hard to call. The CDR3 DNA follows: TGCGCCAGCAGCAGAACGCCGGGGAACACTGAAGCTTTCTTT. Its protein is CASSRTPGNTEAFF.